This passage covers 26 T cell receptor beta chains from one sample sequenced in a study of cytomegalovirus exposure and HLA in healthy donors. The PCR used 60 Vbeta and 13 Jbeta primers. Sequencing was performed with immunoSEQ multiplex PCR; in TCRdb, only in-frame clones are kept and a portion is missing. Of some 90,000 clones detected, 78% appear once; the ten largest clones hold roughly 3%. Material for sequencing was PBMCs. The receptor set was obtained from a woman between 40 and 55 years old in good health and CMV-seronegative.

The chain uses TRBV7-2 and TRBJ2-7, with 7 bases matching TRBD2. Germline V gene sequence: CDR1 SGHTA, CDR2 FQGNSA. The V and J ends lost 5 bases and 3 bases, in that order; junction bases with no gene match: 10. This CDR3 region has 15 residues. CDR3 DNA sequence: TGTGCCAGCAGCCTCGAAGGGACTAACCTCTACGAGCAGTACTTC. Translation gives CASSLEGTNLYEQYF.

This rearrangement joins TRBV5-1 to TRBJ2-7; a possible D gene is TRBD1 (6 bases). Looked up from germline, CDR1 is SGHRS and CDR2 is YFSETQ. Deletions cut 0 bases from V and 3 bases from J, with 19 bases between. The CDR3 loop spans 17 amino acids. CDR3 in DNA: TGCGCCAGCAGCTTGGAGGGGGACCCACGACGATTCTACGAGCAGTACTTC. Its protein product is CASSLEGDPRRFYEQYF.

The chain carries TRBV6-1 and TRBJ2-7; 11 positions match TRBD1. There are 14 residues in the CDR3. V was pared by 6 bases and J by 6 bases, with 7 bases of the junction left unmatched. From germline, CDR1 is MNHNS and CDR2 SASEGT. This CDR3 reads CASRLDRGLSEQYF. The CDR3 nucleotides read TGTGCCAGCAGGTTGGACAGGGGGCTTAGCGAGCAGTACTTC.

This rearrangement joins TRBV2 to TRBJ1-2, with D possibly TRBD1 on 6 matching bases. Germline-derived CDR1 and CDR2 are SNHLY and FYNNEI. The CDR3 is 14 residues long. Between the trimmed V and J ends, which lost 1 base and 8 bases, there was a span of 14 bases. The CDR3 here is CASSEDVWGRGYTF. The CDR3 coding sequence is TGTGCCAGCAGTGAAGACGTATGGGGGCGAGGCTACACCTTC. The whole variable domain, remainder taken from reference TRBV2 and TRBJ1-2, is EPEVTQTPSHQVTQMGQEVILRCVPISNHLYFYWYRQILGQKVEFLVSFYNNEISEKSEIFDDQFSVERPDGSNFTLKIRSTKLEDSAMYFCASSEDVWGRGYTFGSGTRLTVV.

There are a few counts of this clone. V and J are TRBV5-4 and TRBJ2-3, with TRBD2 matching over 11 bases. The trim removed 5 bases at V and 6 bases at J, leaving 8 bases unmatched. Germline values: CDR1 SGHNT, CDR2 YYREEE (reference sequence). This CDR3 is built from 15 residues. The CDR3 nucleotides are TGTGCCAGCAGTCCAGCGGTAGCGGGAGGGGATACGCAGTATTTT. This gives the protein CASSPAVAGGDTQYF.

The rearrangement uses TRBV5-4 and TRBJ1-4; 7 bases fit TRBD1. V was clipped by 5 bases and J by 8 bases; unmatched bases: 6. Germline V gene data show CDR1 as SGHNT and CDR2 as YYREEE (reference sequence). The CDR3 sequence is 13 residues long. Here the CDR3 reads CASRRQGNEKLFF. The CDR3 DNA is TGTGCCAGCAGGAGACAGGGTAACGAAAAACTGTTTTTT.

The chain carries TRBV4-2 and TRBJ2-7; 10 nucleotides match TRBD1. J gave up 2 bases and V 0 bases, and 7 bases lay outside the gene matches. The germline V gene has CDR1 LGHNA and CDR2 YNFKEQ. This CDR3 is 17 amino acids long. The CDR3 coding sequence is TGTGCCAGCAGCCAAGAAGCTCGAGACAGGGGGCCCTACGAGCAGTACTTC. Its protein product is CASSQEARDRGPYEQYF.

The chain combines TRBV27 with TRBJ2-7, with 7 bases identical to TRBD1. The CDR3 covers 13 residues. Germline V gene sequence: CDR1 MNHEY, CDR2 SMNVEV (reference sequence). With 6 bases clipped from V and 7 bases from J, the junction kept 9 bases outside the gene matches. The CDR3 region is CASRRQGAWEQYF. The CDR3 coding sequence is TGTGCCAGCAGAAGACAGGGTGCCTGGGAGCAGTACTTC.

The V gene is TRBV5-1, the J gene TRBJ2-5; 12 bases agree with TRBD2. The J segment lost 2 bases and the V segment lost 5 bases, leaving 4 bases of the junction unmatched. The CDR3 has 15 residues. The germline CDR1 and CDR2 sequences are SGHRS and YFSETQ. The CDR3 here is CASRTLAGGQETQYF. The CDR3 DNA follows: TGCGCCAGCAGAACTCTAGCGGGAGGGCAAGAGACCCAGTACTTC.

The V gene is TRBV28, the J gene TRBJ1-2; D gene ambiguous. Germline assignment: CDR1 MDHEN and CDR2 SYDVKM. This CDR3 is 14 amino acids long. V gave up 7 bases and J gave up 2 bases, with 14 bases separating them. The CDR3 bases are TGTGCCAGCAAGGAGGGAGGTAGGAACTATGGCTACACCTTC. The encoded protein is CASKEGGRNYGYTF.

The chain carries TRBV11-1 and TRBJ2-3; 9 bases line up with TRBD2. The germline gives CDR1 SGHAT, CDR2 FQDESV (reference sequence). CDR3 length equals 14 residues. After removal of 3 bases from V and 3 bases from J, the junction contained 1 base not matched to a gene. CDR3 loop: CASSFSGSTDTQYF. The DNA of the CDR3 is TGTGCCAGCAGCTTTAGCGGGAGTACAGATACGCAGTATTTT.

The chain uses TRBV7-2 and TRBJ2-7; tentatively, D is TRBD2 (5 bases). CDR3 length: 12 amino acids. Germline V lookup: CDR1 SGHTA, CDR2 FQGNSA. Trimming stripped 5 bases from V and 3 bases from J, with 8 bases between. CDR3 region: CASSLTSYEQYF. For the CDR3, the DNA is TGTGCCAGCAGCCTAACTAGCTACGAGCAGTACTTC.

This clone was counted only a few times. The chain is built from TRBV2 and TRBJ2-7, with TRBD2 matching over 13 bases. The CDR3 runs 16 residues. CDR1 is SNHLY and CDR2 is FYNNEI in the germline V gene. Trimming at V came to 3 bases and at J to 2 bases, leaving 4 bases not matched to a gene. CDR3 amino acids: CASSEGLAGYTYEQYF. CDR3 bases: TGTGCCAGCAGTGAGGGACTAGCGGGGTACACCTACGAGCAGTACTTC.

The chain combines TRBV18 with TRBJ2-6; TRBD1 might be the D (5 bases). The CDR3 runs 15 residues. V lost 1 base and J 4 bases, leaving 8 bases between the germline ends. Germline CDR1 and CDR2: KGHSH and LQKENI. CDR3 protein: CASSPRSGGANVLTF. As DNA, the CDR3 is TGTGCCAGCTCACCACGGTCAGGGGGGGCCAACGTCCTGACTTTC.

The rearrangement uses TRBV6-1 and TRBJ1-3; no reliable D call. The length of the CDR3 is 14 residues. V was pared by 4 bases and J by 0 bases, with 7 bases between. Germline CDR1 is MNHNS and CDR2 is SASEGT. This chain's CDR3 is CASSVSLSGNTIYF. CDR3 DNA sequence: TGTGCCAGCAGTGTAAGCCTCTCTGGAAACACCATATATTTT.

The rearrangement links TRBV15 to TRBJ2-7, with D possibly matching TRBD2 (7 bases). Deletions cut 0 bases from V and 12 bases from J, with 15 bases between. The CDR3 loop spans 13 amino acids. CDR1 is LNHNV and CDR2 is YYDKDF in the germline V gene (reference sequence). The CDR3, as DNA: TGTGCCACCAGCAGAGAGGGGGGGGCACGAAGGTACTTC. The encoded protein is CATSREGGARRYF.

The CDR3 spells CASSMQASPGNEQFF. The CDR3 DNA follows: TGTGCCAGTAGTATGCAGGCTTCCCCGGGAAATGAGCAGTTCTTC. This sequence joins TRBV19 and TRBJ2-1; maybe TRBD2 (5 bases). The length of the CDR3 is 15 residues. The germline CDR1 and CDR2 sequences are LNHDA and SQIVND (reference sequence). The V end lost 3 bases, the J end lost 7 bases, and 16 bases lay between the germline ends.

This chain joins TRBV2 and TRBJ2-1; 11 positions match TRBD1. The germline gives CDR1 SNHLY, CDR2 FYNNEI. With 4 bases clipped from V and 3 bases from J, the junction kept 2 bases outside the gene matches. This CDR3 contains 15 residues. In DNA, the CDR3 is TGTGCCAGCAGTGCCGGGACAGGGGGCTACAATGAGCAGTTCTTC. This sequence encodes CASSAGTGGYNEQFF.

In this sample, this clone turned up a few times. The rearrangement joins TRBV6-5 to TRBJ2-2; D possibly corresponds to TRBD1 (5 bases). Germline assignment: CDR1 MNHEY and CDR2 SVGAGI. The V end lost 4 bases, the J end lost 8 bases, and 11 bases lay between the germline ends. The CDR3 contains 13 residues. In DNA, the CDR3 is TGTGCCAGCAGTTCGCGACAGCCAGGGGAGCTGTTTTTT. Translating gives CASSSRQPGELFF.

The chain has TRBV7-9 and TRBJ2-4; 8 positions match TRBD1. V was clipped by 8 bases and J by 3 bases; unmatched bases: 6. This CDR3 is built from 14 residues. Germline values: CDR1 SEHNR, CDR2 FQNEAQ (reference sequence). The CDR3 DNA reads as TGTGCCAGCCAGGGACAGGCGATCAAAAACATTCAGTACTTC. It yields the protein CASQGQAIKNIQYF. The entire variable domain, with the rest obtained from reference TRBV7-9 and TRBJ2-4, is as follows: DTGVSQNPRHKITKRGQNVTFRCDPISEHNRLYWYRQTLGQGPEFLTYFQNEAQLEKSRLLSDRFSAERPKGSFSTLEIQRTEQGDSAMYLCASQGQAIKNIQYFGAGTRLSVL.

Turning to this clone: At one boundary the junction diverges from the germline segment, which might be a read error. The V call is TRBV11-2, the J call TRBJ2-7; D unresolved. The CDR3 covers 14 residues. The germline gives CDR1 SGHAT, CDR2 FQNNGV. The CDR3 DNA reads TGTGCCAGCAGCCCTAGTGCCGGTCTTTACGGGCAGTACTTC. This gives the protein CASSPSAGLYGQYF.

The chain employs TRBV28 and TRBJ2-7; D might be TRBD2 (5 bases). In germline, CDR1 is MDHEN, CDR2 SYDVKM. This CDR3 has 10 residues. Trimming cost V 8 bases and J 9 bases, with 11 bases left between them. The CDR3 sequence: CASGEGPQYF. The DNA for the CDR3 is TGTGCCAGCGGAGAGGGTCCGCAGTACTTC.

This chain uses TRBV9 with TRBJ2-5; possibly TRBD2 for D (6 bases). Trimming took off 5 bases at V and 4 bases at J, with 15 bases between the two ends. Germline assignment: CDR1 SGDLS and CDR2 YYNGEE. The CDR3 sequence is 14 residues long. In nucleotides, the CDR3 is TGTGCCAGCAGGGGGACTGGGCCCCTAGAGACCCAGTACTTC. It codes for CASRGTGPLETQYF.

The chain is built from TRBV7-3 and TRBJ2-1, with a tentative D call TRBD1 (5 bases). The V gene lost 6 bases and the J gene lost 1 base, with 10 bases spanning the gap. This CDR3 has 14 amino acids. The germline V gene encodes CDR1 SGHTA and CDR2 FQGTGA. CDR3 DNA sequence: TGTGCCAGCAGTCCCTACAGGTCCTACAATGAGCAGTTCTTC. It codes for CASSPYRSYNEQFF.

The chain carries TRBV5-6 and TRBJ2-1, with 7 bases aligning to TRBD2. Germline CDR1 and CDR2: SGHDT and YYEEEE. V dropped 1 base and J dropped 6; count of bases not matched to a gene: 10. This CDR3 comprises 16 residues. The CDR3 coding sequence is TGTGCCAGCAGCTTGCAGGGCGGGGGTTTAGTCAATGAGCAGTTCTTC. It specifies CASSLQGGGLVNEQFF.

The J gene is TRBJ1-1, the V gene TRBV27; 8 bases are shared with TRBD1. Losses at the gene ends were 5 bases for V and 5 bases for J; bases not matched to a gene: 7. The CDR3 covers 14 residues. Per germline, CDR1 MNHEY and CDR2 SMNVEV (reference sequence). CDR3 sequence reads: CASSARTGRTEAFF. The CDR3 DNA is TGTGCCAGCAGTGCTCGGACAGGGAGAACTGAAGCTTTCTTT.